The 16 T cell receptor beta chains in this list originate from one sample, sequenced in a study of blood T cell repertoires in COVID-19. Some clones are missing from TCRdb's copy, which holds only in-frame ones; the method was immunoSEQ multiplex PCR. This table holds 150,000 to 200,000 clones, around 85% found once. The sequencing input was peripheral blood. Receptor source: a man aged 55 to 70 with acute or convalescent COVID-19.

This chain joins TRBV6-5 and TRBJ1-5; no clear D. Germline V gene data show CDR1 as MNHEY and CDR2 as SVGAGI. Trimming pared 4 bases from V and 9 bases from J, leaving 16 bases between. The length of the CDR3 is 14 residues. CDR3 coding DNA: TGTGCCAGCAGTTCGGGGAGGGCTCTGTGGCCCCAGCATTTT. Its translation: CASSSGRALWPQHF.

The chain carries TRBV4-1 and TRBJ2-7; the D gene is possibly TRBD2 (6 bases). V was cut by 5 bases and J by 0 bases, with 14 bases left in between. Germline V gene lookup returns CDR1 MGHRA and CDR2 YSYEKL. The CDR3 has 15 residues. CDR3 DNA: TGCGCCAGCAGCTACCTAGCGAGATCCTCCTACGAGCAGTACTTC. As protein: CASSYLARSSYEQYF.

The V call is TRBV27, the J call TRBJ1-2; no clear D. The germline V gene encodes CDR1 MNHEY and CDR2 SMNVEV (reference sequence). The CDR3 loop spans 13 amino acids. V shed 4 bases and J shed 8 bases, with 14 bases lying between them. CDR3 amino acids: CASSSDFGGGYTF. The DNA of the CDR3 is TGTGCCAGCAGTTCGGACTTCGGCGGCGGCTACACCTTC.

The chain couples TRBV7-8 to TRBJ2-5, with 8 bases fitting TRBD2. Germline V gene lookup returns CDR1 SGHVS and CDR2 FQNEAQ. V lost 4 bases to trimming and J lost 5 bases; unmatched junction nucleotides: 9. The CDR3 totals 15 residues. The CDR3 reads CASSSLAGGYETQYF. In DNA form, the CDR3 reads TGTGCCAGCAGCTCTCTAGCGGGCGGGTACGAGACCCAGTACTTC.

The chain recombines TRBV11-2 with TRBJ1-2; 9 bases match TRBD1. Germline CDR1 reads SGHAT; CDR2 reads FQNNGV. V lost 4 bases, J lost 8 bases, and 20 bases stayed unmatched. The length of the CDR3 is 18 residues. Here the CDR3 reads CASSSPRTGARTLGGYTF. Written as DNA, the CDR3 is TGTGCCAGCAGCTCCCCCAGGACAGGGGCCCGAACCCTCGGGGGCTACACCTTC.

This clone has just a few counts. This sequence joins TRBV6-5 and TRBJ1-1, with D maybe TRBD1 (5 bases). The germline CDR1 and CDR2 sequences are MNHEY and SVGAGI. Between the trimmed V and J ends, which lost 7 bases and 2 bases, there was a span of 11 bases. This CDR3 contains 13 residues. The CDR3 DNA is TGTGCCAGCAACAGACAGTTTAACACTGAAGCTTTCTTT. Translation gives CASNRQFNTEAFF.

J is TRBJ2-6 and V is TRBV10-2; no clear D gene. CDR1 and CDR2 (germline): WSHSY, SAAADI. This CDR3 has 15 residues. V was clipped by 4 bases and J by 0 bases, with 7 bases between them. CDR3 sequence (DNA): TGCGCCAGCAGTGTTAGCAGCTCTGGGGCCAACGTCCTGACTTTC. Translating it yields CASSVSSSGANVLTF.

A single count supports this clone. The J gene is TRBJ1-1, the V gene TRBV5-4, with a tentative D call TRBD1 (5 bases). The germline V gene encodes CDR1 SGHNT and CDR2 YYREEE (reference sequence). V lost 5 bases to trimming and J lost 1 base, with 9 bases between them. This CDR3 is 13 amino acids long. The CDR3 spells CASSGTENTEAFF. In DNA, the CDR3 is TGTGCCAGCAGTGGGACTGAGAACACTGAAGCTTTCTTT.

To note about this clone: The sample holds other DNA sequences that translate to the same CDR3. The V call is TRBV5-1, the J call TRBJ1-3; D possibly corresponds to TRBD1 (5 bases). The CDR3 covers 14 residues. V was shortened by 2 bases and J by 3 bases, with 9 bases between the two germline ends. Germline CDR1 reads SGHRS; CDR2 reads YFSETQ. The CDR3 loop is CASSFGTGGNTIYF. The CDR3 coding sequence is TGCGCCAGCAGCTTCGGGACTGGTGGAAACACCATATATTTT.

This rearrangement joins TRBV28 to TRBJ1-3, with D tentatively TRBD1 (6 bases). V dropped 2 bases and J dropped 0 bases, with 8 bases sitting between them. Germline lookup yields CDR1 MDHEN and CDR2 SYDVKM. The CDR3 contains 15 residues. DNA for the CDR3: TGTGCCAGCAGTTTACGGACAGCCTCTGGAAACACCATATATTTT. It translates to CASSLRTASGNTIYF. The full variable domain, in which reference TRBV28 and TRBJ1-3 provide the parts outside the CDR3, is DVKVTQSSRYLVKRTGEKVFLECVQDMDHENMFWYRQDPGLGLRLIYFSYDVKMKEKGDIPEGYSVSREKKERFSLILESASTNQTSMYLCASSLRTASGNTIYFGEGSWLTVV.

Remarks on this clone: A junction end diverges from the germline sequence, so it may reflect a read error. V gene TRBV7-7 combines with J gene TRBJ2-1, with TRBD1 matching over 10 bases. This CDR3 has 15 residues. CDR1 and CDR2 (germline): SSHAT, FNYEAQ (reference sequence). CDR3 sequence reads: CASSLGQGDYNEQFF. DNA of the CDR3: TGTGCTAGCAGCTTAGGACAGGGGGATTACAATGAGCAGTTCTTC.

The J gene is TRBJ2-1, the V gene TRBV29-1; TRBD2 matches at 7 bases. CDR3 length: 14 amino acids. Germline V gene sequence: CDR1 SQVTM, CDR2 ANQGSEA. The ends lost 4 bases at V and 0 bases at J; junction bases unmatched: 3. This chain's CDR3 is CSVGRDYSYNEQFF. The CDR3 region has the DNA TGCAGCGTTGGCCGGGACTACTCCTACAATGAGCAGTTCTTC.

This chain connects TRBV5-5 to TRBJ2-5; TRBD1 might be the D (6 bases). V was cut by 4 bases and J by 9 bases, with 19 bases left in between. This CDR3 region has 14 residues. Germline V CDR1 and CDR2: SGHKS, YYEKEE (reference sequence). CDR3 coding DNA: TGTGCCAGCAGCGCGCCGACAGGCACAATGGCCCAGTACTTC. Its translation: CASSAPTGTMAQYF.

This CDR3 is CASSPSGTGEIQSEQYF. The CDR3 DNA reads TGTGCCAGCAGCCCCTCGGGGACAGGGGAAATACAGAGCGAGCAGTACTTC. The chain joins TRBV9 to TRBJ2-7, with 10 nucleotides matching TRBD1. V was clipped by 4 bases and J by 6 bases; unmatched bases: 16. This CDR3 is built from 17 residues. Germline V lookup: CDR1 SGDLS, CDR2 YYNGEE.

The genes are TRBV24-1 and TRBJ2-1, with 7 bases lining up with TRBD1. CDR3 length: 15 residues. J lost 6 bases, V lost 3 bases, and 7 bases had no gene match. The germline V gene encodes CDR1 KGHDR and CDR2 SFDVKD. In nucleotides, the CDR3 is TGTGCCACCAGTGATCTCAGGGGGTCGAGCAATGAGCAGTTCTTC. It codes for CATSDLRGSSNEQFF.

The chain combines TRBV2 with TRBJ2-7; 8 bases match TRBD1. The CDR3 consists of 13 residues. Losses at the gene ends were 6 bases for V and 5 bases for J; bases not matched to a gene: 6. Germline values: CDR1 SNHLY, CDR2 FYNNEI. The CDR3 here is CASRGTGRDEQYF. The CDR3 nucleotides are TGTGCCAGCAGAGGGACAGGCAGGGACGAGCAGTACTTC.